A selection of T cell receptor beta chains follows, all from one sample in a study of T cells in Graves' hyperthyroidism and ophthalmopathy. TCRdb used MiXCR to reprocess the multiplex PCR reads, holding one entry per CDR3 protein. The data hold 550,000 to 850,000 distinct CDR3 sequences, with 18% observed a single time. Sequenced sample: blood. These receptors all come from a woman between 45 and 60 years old with Graves' hyperthyroidism that later progressed to Graves' ophthalmopathy. Both conserved end residues are part of each CDR3. The D gene is left open where the match is weak. The size entry is marked missing in some rows and otherwise reads once, few, many or a size class.

DNA: TGCGCCAGCAGCCAAGGGGACGGGAGGGGGGAGACCCAGTACTTC
CDR3: CASSQGDGRGETQYF
J: TRBJ2-5
V: TRBV4-1
size: NA
D: TRBD2
length: 15

DNA: TGTGCCAGCAGTCACATCCTACAGGGGAACACTGAAGCTTTCTTT
CDR3: CASSHILQGNTEAFF
J: TRBJ1-1
V: TRBV27
size: many
D: NA
length: 15

DNA: TGTGCCAGCAGTTTAAACGGAGGGTACGGGGGCTACACCTTC
CDR3: CASSLNGGYGGYTF
J: TRBJ1-2
V: TRBV12-3/TRBV12-4
size: many
D: NA
length: 14

DNA: TGTGCCAGCAGCTTGGGTGACTCGCCTCCCTACAATGAGCAGTTCTTC
CDR3: CASSLGDSPPYNEQFF
J: TRBJ2-1
V: TRBV5-6
size: many
D: NA
length: 16

DNA: TGTGCCAGCAGGACCCAAACCCGGGGGGCCGGGAGGCGAGGAGGCTACACCTTC
CDR3: CASRTQTRGAGRRGGYTF
J: TRBJ1-2
V: TRBV12-3/TRBV12-4
size: NA
D: NA
length: 18

DNA: TGCAGTGCTAGAGATTCCCGCAACTCACCCCTCCACTTT
CDR3: CSARDSRNSPLHF
J: TRBJ1-6
V: TRBV20-1
size: few
D: NA
length: 13

DNA: TGTGCCATCAGAAGACCCGACGGTAGCACAGATACGCAGTATTTT
CDR3: CAIRRPDGSTDTQYF
J: TRBJ2-3
V: TRBV10-3
size: once
D: NA
length: 15

DNA: TGTGCCAGCAGCGACGAACGGCCCGGGGGGGTCTACAATGAGCAGTTCTTC
CDR3: CASSDERPGGVYNEQFF
J: TRBJ2-1
V: TRBV3-1
size: many
D: TRBD2
length: 17

DNA: TGTGCCAGCAGCCAAGAGGGGCAGGGCACCTACAATGAGCAGTTCTTC
CDR3: CASSQEGQGTYNEQFF
J: TRBJ2-1
V: TRBV3-1
size: many
D: NA
length: 16

DNA: TGTGCCAGCAGTTATAGACGAGAGGGCACCGGGGAGCTGTTTTTT
CDR3: CASSYRREGTGELFF
J: TRBJ2-2
V: TRBV6-2/TRBV6-3
size: many
D: NA
length: 15

DNA: TGTGCCAGCAGCTGGGCCATGGACGAAGAGACCCAGTACTTC
CDR3: CASSWAMDEETQYF
J: TRBJ2-5
V: TRBV11-2
size: few
D: NA
length: 14

DNA: TGCAGTGCTAGAGGGGCGCAGCGGGGAACCTCCGATACGCAGTATTTT
CDR3: CSARGAQRGTSDTQYF
J: TRBJ2-3
V: TRBV20-1
size: many
D: TRBD2
length: 16

DNA: TGTGCCAGTAGTATCGCACGGACCACAGATACGCAGTATTTT
CDR3: CASSIARTTDTQYF
J: TRBJ2-3
V: TRBV19
size: NA
D: NA
length: 14

DNA: TGTGCCAGCAGTTTCCGGCCCCACACTGAAGCTTTCTTT
CDR3: CASSFRPHTEAFF
J: TRBJ1-1
V: TRBV27
size: NA
D: NA
length: 13

DNA: TGCGCCAGCAGCCAGACACAGTTGAAGACCCAGTACTTC
CDR3: CASSQTQLKTQYF
J: TRBJ2-5
V: TRBV4-3
size: few
D: NA
length: 13

DNA: TGTGCCAGCAGTACTCAGGGGGCTTCTGGAAACACCATATATTTT
CDR3: CASSTQGASGNTIYF
J: TRBJ1-3
V: TRBV5-4
size: NA
D: TRBD1
length: 15

DNA: TGTGCCAGCAGCTTCGGGAACCACAATGAGCAGTTCTTC
CDR3: CASSFGNHNEQFF
J: TRBJ2-1
V: TRBV7-9
size: NA
D: NA
length: 13

DNA: TGCAGTGCCCGGCGTCCTACAGGGGGCGGTAATTCACCCCTCCACTTT
CDR3: CSARRPTGGGNSPLHF
J: TRBJ1-6
V: TRBV20-1
size: NA
D: TRBD1
length: 16